The rows below give T cell receptor beta chains drawn from one sample of a study of blood T cell repertoires in COVID-19. Clones were sequenced by immunoSEQ multiplex PCR, and TCRdb holds only the in-frame ones, with some missing. The sample includes about 290,000 clones, 89% of them seen just once. Sequences were obtained from peripheral blood. The receptors stem from a woman aged 25 to 39 with COVID-19, enrolled during active disease. The CDR3 runs from the conserved cysteine through the conserved F or W. A D gene is named only where the DNA matches it firmly.

13,TRBJ2-7,TRBD2,TRBV12-3/TRBV12-4,CASSLLAGDEQYF,TGTGCCAGCAGTTTACTAGCGGGAGACGAGCAGTACTTC
15,TRBJ2-1,.,TRBV7-6,CASSSSGERYNEQFF,TGTGCCAGCAGCTCCTCGGGGGAGCGATACAATGAGCAGTTCTTC
14,TRBJ1-1,.,TRBV7-8,CASSLMGRNTEAFF,TGTGCCAGCAGCTTAATGGGCAGGAACACTGAAGCTTTCTTT
13,TRBJ1-2,.,TRBV6-5,CASSYGRNYGYTF,TGTGCCAGCAGTTATGGCCGTAACTATGGCTACACCTTC
15,TRBJ2-5,.,TRBV5-5,CASSLGAGAQETQYF,TGTGCCAGCAGCTTGGGGGCTGGGGCCCAAGAGACCCAGTACTTC
15,TRBJ2-1,TRBD2,TRBV5-4,CASSLAAGGLVEQFF,TGTGCCAGCAGCTTGGCAGCGGGGGGTTTAGTTGAGCAGTTCTTC
14,TRBJ2-7,TRBD1,TRBV3-1/TRBV3-2,CASSQPGTGLSQYF,TGTGCCAGCAGCCAACCCGGGACAGGGCTCTCGCAGTACTTC
15,TRBJ1-2,TRBD1,TRBV7-8,CASSISGTGYYGYTF,TGTGCCAGCAGCATCTCCGGGACAGGGTATTATGGCTACACCTTC
15,TRBJ1-3,TRBD1,TRBV5-8,CASSPTGASGNTIYF,TGTGCCAGCAGCCCGACAGGGGCCTCTGGAAACACCATATATTTT
13,TRBJ1-4,TRBD1,TRBV2,CASSAEGGDRLFF,TGTGCCAGCAGTGCGGAAGGGGGCGACCGACTGTTTTTT